These 22 T cell receptor beta chains were sequenced from one sample in a study of blood T cells in healthy people across ages. A second PCR, run for roughly 7 to 11 cycles, used a sample-barcoded 5' primer plus a J-beta primer mix. TCRdb independently ran MiXCR on the 5' RACE reads; one entry per CDR3 protein. The table lists about 1,000,000 distinct CDR3 sequences, 40% to 55% of them singletons. The source material was blood. The receptors shown here come from a woman aged 60-70 years in good health.

This clonotype showed up just once. One end of the junction fails to match germline, which may point to a read error. The chain employs TRBV24-1 and TRBJ2-1; 11 nucleotides align to TRBD2. CDR1 KGHDR and CDR2 SFDVKD come from the germline V gene. The CDR3 is made up of 16 amino acids. The CDR3 nucleotides read TGTGCCACCAGTGATGCATCTAGCGGGAGGTGGAATGAGCGGTTCTTC. As protein: CATSDASSGRWNERFF.

This clonotype occurred a few times. The V gene is TRBV20-1, the J gene TRBJ1-4; 8 bases are shared with TRBD1. V shed 6 bases and J 3 bases; nucleotides not matched to a gene: 15. Germline values: CDR1 DFQATT, CDR2 SNEGSKA (reference sequence). The CDR3 length is 17 residues. CDR3 DNA: TGCAGTGCACAAGGGACAGGACTATACATCCCTAATGAAAAACTGTTTTTT. This sequence encodes CSAQGTGLYIPNEKLFF.

The table lists this clonotype with a few counts. The chain recombines TRBV2 with TRBJ2-7; no firm D call. CDR1 SNHLY and CDR2 FYNNEI come from the germline V gene. V was trimmed by 3 bases and J by 3 bases, leaving 12 bases between them. The CDR3 totals 14 residues. The CDR3 reads CASSDDIAGYEQYF. Here the CDR3 DNA reads TGTGCCAGCAGTGACGACATCGCCGGCTACGAGCAGTACTTC.

This clonotype was recorded many times. The rearrangement uses TRBV2 and TRBJ2-7; D call uncertain. The CDR3 extends over 12 amino acids. Trimming stripped 0 bases from V and 4 bases from J, with 4 bases between. Germline V gives CDR1 SNHLY, CDR2 FYNNEI. CDR3 in DNA: TGTGCCAGCAGTGAAGCCACGTACGAGCAGTACTTC. This translates into CASSEATYEQYF.

The chain employs TRBV20-1 and TRBJ2-3; D uncertain. The CDR3 is made up of 13 amino acids. V was clipped by 0 bases and J by 5 bases, with 9 bases between them. Germline CDR1 DFQATT, CDR2 SNEGSKA (reference sequence). The CDR3 loop reads CSAREAYGDTQYF. The CDR3 coding sequence is TGCAGTGCTAGAGAAGCGTACGGAGATACGCAGTATTTT.

V usage is TRBV7-2 and J usage is TRBJ2-1; 10 bases fit TRBD2. This CDR3 has 16 amino acids. After removal of 2 bases from V and 0 bases from J, the junction contained 1 base not matched to a gene. CDR1 SGHTA and CDR2 FQGNSA come from the germline V gene. Here the CDR3 DNA reads TGTGCCAGCAGCTTAACTAGCGGGGTCTCCTACAATGAGCAGTTCTTC. Protein: CASSLTSGVSYNEQFF.

This clonotype was detected only a few times. The rearrangement joins TRBV25-1 to TRBJ2-5; D may match TRBD1 or TRBD2 (5 bases each). The ends were cut back, 1 base at V and 2 bases at J, with 14 bases in the middle. CDR1 and CDR2 from the germline V gene are MGHDK and SYGVNS. The CDR3 totals 16 residues. CDR3 residues: CASSEWGRGHQETQYF. The CDR3 DNA reads as TGTGCCAGCAGTGAATGGGGCAGAGGGCATCAAGAGACCCAGTACTTC.

There are a few counts of this clonotype. The rearrangement joins TRBV28 to TRBJ1-2; D ambiguous. Germline values: CDR1 MDHEN, CDR2 SYDVKM. V dropped 6 bases and J dropped 8 bases, with 10 bases sitting between them. This CDR3 is 11 amino acids long. The DNA of the CDR3 is TGTGCCAGCAGGGTGGGTGGCGGCTACACCTTC. Residues: CASRVGGGYTF.

The table lists this clonotype with a few counts. This chain links TRBV20-1 with TRBJ1-1, with 9 bases fitting TRBD1. After removal of 3 bases from V and 4 bases from J, the junction contained 9 bases not matched to a gene. The V gene's germline CDR1 is DFQATT and CDR2 SNEGSKA (reference sequence). This CDR3 spans 15 amino acids. The CDR3 DNA reads TGCAGTGCTAGGGTTCCGGGACAGGGAGGCACTGAAGCTTTCTTT. This codes for CSARVPGQGGTEAFF.

The chain employs TRBV6-2 or TRBV6-3 and TRBJ2-1; D call uncertain. From germline, CDR1 is MNHEY and CDR2 SVGEGT. V lost 1 base and J 13 bases, leaving 8 bases between the germline ends. This CDR3 is built from 11 residues. CDR3 DNA sequence: TGTGCCAGCAGTTACTTGCAGACTCAGTTCTTC. This codes for CASSYLQTQFF.

This clonotype was observed a few times. The chain links TRBV6-2 or TRBV6-3 to TRBJ2-7; 12 bases fit TRBD1. V lost 5 bases and J lost 4; bases outside the gene matches: 6. Germline CDR1 is MNHEY and CDR2 is SVGEGT. The CDR3 contains 15 residues. The CDR3 bases are TGTGCCAGCAGTCACGGGACAGGGGGCTTGTACGAGCAGTACTTC. Translation: CASSHGTGGLYEQYF.

The genes are TRBV29-1 and TRBJ2-1, with TRBD1 as a possible D gene (6 bases). Trimming removed 7 bases from V and 10 bases from J, with 11 bases in between. This CDR3 is built from 10 residues. Per the germline V gene, CDR1 is SQVTM and CDR2 is ANQGSEA. The CDR3 DNA follows: TGCAGCGCCGTAACAGGGGAGCAGTTCTTC. Protein sequence: CSAVTGEQFF.

The gene calls are TRBV2 and TRBJ1-2; D unclear. V gave up 0 bases and J gave up 5 bases, with 7 bases separating them. Looked up from germline, CDR1 is SNHLY and CDR2 is FYNNEI. CDR3 length: 13 residues. The CDR3 DNA follows: TGTGCCAGCAGTGAAGCACCGGGGTATGGCTACACCTTC. It is translated as CASSEAPGYGYTF.

The V gene is TRBV27, the J gene TRBJ1-6; the match to TRBD1 covers 10 bases. The CDR3 consists of 15 residues. V dropped 7 bases and J dropped 4; count of bases not matched to a gene: 4. Germline V gives CDR1 MNHEY, CDR2 SMNVEV (reference sequence). CDR3 nucleotide sequence: TGTGCCAGCACGGGGGACAGGGGTTATAATTCACCCCTCCACTTT. This translates into CASTGDRGYNSPLHF.

The chain carries TRBV11-2 and TRBJ1-2, with D possibly TRBD1 on 6 matching bases. In germline, CDR1 is SGHAT, CDR2 FQNNGV. Trimming removed 2 bases from V and 5 bases from J, with 9 bases in between. This CDR3 has 13 residues. In nucleotides, the CDR3 is TGTGCCAGCAGCTTAACAGGGAGGTATGGCTACACCTTC. It encodes CASSLTGRYGYTF.

This clonotype was observed a handful of times. One junction end disagrees with the germline gene, perhaps due to a read error. The chain uses TRBV20-1 and TRBJ2-1; TRBD2 matches at 7 bases. Germline V gene data show CDR1 as DFQATT and CDR2 as SNEGSKA (reference sequence). This CDR3 has 19 amino acids. Here the CDR3 reads CSARDRTSSFPVLYDEQFF. DNA of the CDR3: TGCAGTGCTAGAGATCGGACTAGTTCTTTCCCCGTCCTCTACGATGAGCAGTTCTTC.

The V and J genes are TRBV11-2 and TRBJ1-1; 7 bases match TRBD1. The germline V gene encodes CDR1 SGHAT and CDR2 FQNNGV. After removal of 1 base from V and 3 bases from J, the junction contained 11 bases not matched to a gene. This CDR3 is built from 17 residues. The CDR3 region has the DNA TGTGCCAGCAGCTTAGCAAAACAGGGGTGGTTGCACACTGAAGCTTTCTTT. Its protein is CASSLAKQGWLHTEAFF. The variable domain in full, with the rest retrieved from reference TRBV11-2 and TRBJ1-1, is EAGVAQSPRYKIIEKRQSVAFWCNPISGHATLYWYQQILGQGPKLLIQFQNNGVVDDSQLPKDRFSAERLKGVDSTLKIQPAKLEDSAVYLCASSLAKQGWLHTEAFFGQGTRLTVV.

V gene TRBV7-9 combines with J gene TRBJ2-1; 11 bases are a match to TRBD2. The CDR3 covers 16 residues. Germline V gene lookup returns CDR1 SEHNR and CDR2 FQNEAQ (reference sequence). V shed 5 bases and J 7 bases; nucleotides not matched to a gene: 10. CDR3 DNA sequence: TGTGCCAGCAGCGGACGACTAGCGGGACATATGAATGAGCAGTTCTTC. Its translation: CASSGRLAGHMNEQFF.

This clonotype was detected a few times. The chain combines TRBV14 with TRBJ2-7; a possible D gene is TRBD1 (5 bases). CDR3 size: 14 residues. Germline-derived CDR1 and CDR2 are SGHDN and FVKESK. Trimming took off 1 base at V and 2 bases at J, with 9 bases between the two ends. CDR3 nucleotide sequence: TGTGCCAGCAGCCAAGCTCCAGGGCCCTACGAGCAGTACTTC. This gives the protein CASSQAPGPYEQYF. Based on the CDR3 plus reference TRBV14 and TRBJ2-7, the full variable domain is EAGVTQFPSHSVIEKGQTVTLRCDPISGHDNLYWYRRVMGKEIKFLLHFVKESKQDESGMPNNRFLAERTGGTYSTLKVQPAELEDSGVYFCASSQAPGPYEQYFGPGTRLTVT.

This clonotype was seen a few times. The chain recombines TRBV29-1 with TRBJ1-2; tentative D call: TRBD1 (5 bases). Germline CDR1 SQVTM, CDR2 ANQGSEA. CDR3 length equals 14 residues. Trimming pared 6 bases from V and 7 bases from J, leaving 21 bases between. The CDR3 here is CSVRSGSRGSGYTF. In DNA, the CDR3 is TGCAGCGTCCGTAGCGGCTCACGGGGCTCTGGCTACACCTTC. The variable domain in full, completed from reference TRBV29-1 and TRBJ1-2, reads SAVISQKPSRDICQRGTSLTIQCQVDSQVTMMFWYRQQPGQSLTLIATANQGSEATYESGFVIDKFPISRPNLTFSTLTVSNMSPEDSSIYLCSVRSGSRGSGYTFGSGTRLTVV.

V gene TRBV6-6 combines with J gene TRBJ2-3; 12 nucleotides agree with TRBD2. V was pared by 4 bases and J by 4 bases, with 6 bases of the junction left unmatched. The CDR3 contains 16 residues. Germline CDR1 is MNHNY and CDR2 is SVGAGI (reference sequence). The CDR3 DNA is TGTGCCAGCAGTTCCTCGACTAGCGGGAGATCAGATACGCAGTATTTT. It specifies CASSSSTSGRSDTQYF.

The J gene is TRBJ2-3, the V gene TRBV27, with 9 bases aligning to TRBD2. Germline loops: CDR1 MNHEY, CDR2 SMNVEV (reference sequence). V trimming: 2 bases; J trimming: 4 bases; junction bases outside the gene matches: 10. This CDR3 is 17 amino acids long. The CDR3 DNA follows: TGTGCCAGCAGTTTAAATTTGTCTGGCGGGAGGGCAGATACGCAGTATTTT. Its protein is CASSLNLSGGRADTQYF.